The TCR beta chain described here comes from a study of blood T cell repertoires in COVID-19. Germline CDR1 SGHTA, CDR2 FQGTGA. The J segment lost 7 bases and the V segment lost 1 base, leaving 20 bases of the junction unmatched. The length of the CDR3 is 19 residues. In its sample, this clone was seen a few times. Those enrolled in Seattle joined during active infection and were followed longitudinally afterward. In the authors' methods: Using reference gene primer amplification, nucleated cell counts were estimated. Libraries were prepared by immunoSEQ multiplex PCR; TCRdb keeps only in-frame clonotypes and omits some of them. The V and J calls and clone size were taken over from that table, and D and trimming were inferred from the DNA. The sample consists of approximately 200,000 clones, around four fifths of them appearing once.

The sequence came from a woman of 80 years or more with COVID-19, enrolled during active disease. The sample was peripheral blood. This chain joins TRBV7-3 and TRBJ1-2; 8 bases align to TRBD1. CDR3 nucleotide sequence: TGTGCCAGCAGCTTAAACGGCAATCTTTTGGGAACAGGGGGACGTGGCTACACCTTC. As protein: CASSLNGNLLGTGGRGYTF.